These 11 T cell receptor beta chains came from one sample sequenced in a study of T cell responses to AZD1222 COVID-19 vaccine. Using immunoSEQ multiplex PCR, the repertoire was profiled, and TCRdb retains in-frame clones only, with some absent. Of about 100,000 clones listed, approximately 91% are singletons. Sequences were derived from peripheral blood, sampled 28 days after the second AZD1222 dose. All receptors derive from an adult who received the AZD1222 COVID-19 vaccine.

This chain uses TRBV11-2 with TRBJ2-1; possibly TRBD1 for D (6 bases). The V end was cut by 5 bases, the J end by 4 bases, with 9 bases between. The CDR3 covers 13 residues. Germline V gene sequence: CDR1 SGHAT, CDR2 FQNNGV. CDR3 in DNA: TGTGCCAGCAGCACGGACAGTTACAATGAGCAGTTCTTC. Protein product: CASSTDSYNEQFF.

The gene calls are TRBV18 and TRBJ2-2; D may be TRBD2 (6 bases). The CDR3 loop spans 18 amino acids. CDR1 and CDR2 (germline): KGHSH, LQKENI. Trimming took off 4 bases at V and 1 base at J, with 19 bases between the two ends. In DNA, the CDR3 is TGTGCCAGCTCACTTCCTCGACTAGAAACAAAGAACACCGGGGAGCTGTTTTTT. Its protein is CASSLPRLETKNTGELFF.

This sequence joins TRBV28 and TRBJ1-5; no clear D gene. CDR1 and CDR2 from the germline V gene are MDHEN and SYDVKM. The CDR3 contains 15 residues. Trimming shortened V by 4 bases and J by 4 bases, and 14 bases separated the two germline ends. The CDR3 spells CASSSWALGNQPQHF. CDR3 in DNA: TGTGCCAGCAGTTCCTGGGCCCTCGGTAATCAGCCCCAGCATTTT.

This chain connects TRBV19 to TRBJ1-1; D is possibly TRBD1 (5 bases). Germline V gives CDR1 LNHDA, CDR2 SQIVND (reference sequence). The CDR3 consists of 14 residues. Trimming cost V 3 bases and J 1 base, with 9 bases left between them. This chain's CDR3 is CASSIQGSNTEAFF. For the CDR3, the DNA is TGTGCCAGTAGTATTCAGGGATCGAACACTGAAGCTTTCTTT.

CDR3 bases: TGTGCCAGCAGCCAGCCGGGACTAGGCAACAATGAGCAGTTCTTC. It yields the protein CASSQPGLGNNEQFF. This chain uses TRBV3-1 (or the pseudogene TRBV3-2) with TRBJ2-1; 8 bases are shared with TRBD2. CDR3 length: 15 amino acids. The V segment lost 3 bases and the J segment 5 bases; nucleotides outside the gene matches: 6. Per germline, CDR1 LGHDT and CDR2 YNNKEL (reference sequence).

The genes are TRBV3-1 (or the pseudogene TRBV3-2) and TRBJ1-5; D may be TRBD1 (6 bases). The CDR3 runs 13 residues. V lost 11 bases and J 3 bases, leaving 14 bases between the germline ends. CDR1 LGHDT and CDR2 YNNKEL come from the germline V gene (reference sequence). In DNA form, the CDR3 reads TGTGCCCTCAAAGGGGGTCCCAATCAGCCCCAGCATTTT. Residues: CALKGGPNQPQHF.

The rearrangement joins TRBV5-4 to TRBJ1-3; possible D gene TRBD1, 5 bases. Germline loops: CDR1 SGHNT, CDR2 YYREEE (reference sequence). The CDR3 has 15 amino acids. Trimming took 4 bases from V and 3 from J, leaving 14 bases between them. This CDR3 reads CASSRTGTLGNTIYF. The DNA for the CDR3 is TGTGCCAGCAGCAGAACCGGGACGCTTGGAAACACCATATATTTT.

CDR3 nucleotides: TGTGCCAGCAGGGACAGGGGCTCAGATACGCAGTATTTT. Its translation is CASRDRGSDTQYF. This chain connects TRBV7-8 to TRBJ2-3, with TRBD1 matching over 9 bases. The V segment lost 6 bases and the J segment 4 bases; nucleotides outside the gene matches: 2. The CDR3 runs 13 residues. CDR1 and CDR2 from the germline V gene are SGHVS and FQNEAQ.

The chain recombines TRBV6-6 with TRBJ1-3; 8 bases line up with TRBD1. This CDR3 is built from 15 residues. J lost 1 base, V lost 10 bases, and 9 bases had no gene match. Germline assignment: CDR1 MNHNY and CDR2 SVGAGI (reference sequence). As DNA, the CDR3 is TGTGCCATCTGGGGGCAGGGGGCGTCTGGAAACACCATATATTTT. Translation: CAIWGQGASGNTIYF.

The chain carries TRBV19 and TRBJ2-1, with 7 bases aligning to TRBD2. The CDR3 has 15 amino acids. After removal of 9 bases from V and 8 bases from J, the junction contained 16 bases not matched to a gene. Germline-derived CDR1 and CDR2 are LNHDA and SQIVND (reference sequence). This chain's CDR3 is CASRRGLPPRDEQFF. As DNA, the CDR3 is TGTGCCAGCCGGAGGGGACTACCGCCCCGCGATGAGCAGTTCTTC.

The genes are TRBV4-1 and TRBJ1-5, with D tentatively TRBD1 (5 bases). Germline CDR1 MGHRA, CDR2 YSYEKL. The CDR3 has 15 amino acids. V was trimmed by 1 base and J by 5 bases, leaving 12 bases between them. CDR3 loop: CASSQGEGSHQPQHF. Here the CDR3 DNA reads TGCGCCAGCAGCCAAGGGGAGGGGTCACATCAGCCCCAGCATTTT.